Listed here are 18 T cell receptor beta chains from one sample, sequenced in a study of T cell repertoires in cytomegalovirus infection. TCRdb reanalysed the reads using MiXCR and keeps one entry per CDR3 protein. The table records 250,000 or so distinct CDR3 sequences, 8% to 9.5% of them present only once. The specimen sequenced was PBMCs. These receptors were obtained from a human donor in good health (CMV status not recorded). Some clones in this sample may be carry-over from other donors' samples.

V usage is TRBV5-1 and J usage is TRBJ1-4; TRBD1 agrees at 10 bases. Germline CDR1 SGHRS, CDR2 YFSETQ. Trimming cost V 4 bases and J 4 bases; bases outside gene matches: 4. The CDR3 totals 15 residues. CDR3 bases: TGCGCCAGCAGCCCGGACAGGGGGGTTAATGAAAAACTGTTTTTT. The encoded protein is CASSPDRGVNEKLFF.

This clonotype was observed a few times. The CDR3 coding sequence is TGCAGTGCTCGCGGGGGCAGCCGACCCTCTGGAAACACCATATATTTT. Its translation is CSARGGSRPSGNTIYF. This chain connects TRBV20-1 to TRBJ1-3, with D possibly matching TRBD1 (6 bases). Germline lookup yields CDR1 DFQATT and CDR2 SNEGSKA (reference sequence). V was trimmed by 5 bases and J by 0 bases, leaving 17 bases between them. This CDR3 comprises 16 residues.

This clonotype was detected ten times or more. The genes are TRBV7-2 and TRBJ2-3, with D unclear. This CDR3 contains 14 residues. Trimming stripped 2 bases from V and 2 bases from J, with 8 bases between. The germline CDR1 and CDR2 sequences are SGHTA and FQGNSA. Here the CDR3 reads CASSLTVVTDTQYF. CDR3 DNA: TGTGCCAGCAGCTTAACAGTAGTCACAGATACGCAGTATTTT.

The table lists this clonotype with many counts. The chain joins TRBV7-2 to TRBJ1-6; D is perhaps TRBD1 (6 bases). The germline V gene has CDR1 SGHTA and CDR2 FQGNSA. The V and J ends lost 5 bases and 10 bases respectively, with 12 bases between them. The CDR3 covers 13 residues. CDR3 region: CASSVRGDSPLHF. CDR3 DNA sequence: TGTGCCAGCAGCGTAAGGGGGGACTCACCCCTCCACTTT.

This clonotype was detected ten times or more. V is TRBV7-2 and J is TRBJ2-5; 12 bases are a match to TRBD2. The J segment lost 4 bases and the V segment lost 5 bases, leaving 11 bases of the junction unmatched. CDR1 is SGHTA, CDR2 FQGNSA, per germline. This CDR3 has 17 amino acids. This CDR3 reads CASSLGASGRGRETQYF. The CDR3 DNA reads TGTGCCAGCAGCCTTGGGGCTAGCGGGAGGGGGAGAGAGACCCAGTACTTC.

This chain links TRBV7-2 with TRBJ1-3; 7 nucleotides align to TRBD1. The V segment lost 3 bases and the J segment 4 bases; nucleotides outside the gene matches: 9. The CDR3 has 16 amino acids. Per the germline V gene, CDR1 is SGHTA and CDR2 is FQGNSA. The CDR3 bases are TGTGCCAGCAGCTTTGACAGGGATGTTTGGGGAAACACCATATATTTT. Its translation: CASSFDRDVWGNTIYF. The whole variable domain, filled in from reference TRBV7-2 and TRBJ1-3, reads GAGVSQSPSNKVTEKGKDVELRCDPISGHTALYWYRQSLGQGLEFLIYFQGNSAPDKSGLPSDRFSAERTGGSVSTLTIQRTQQEDSAVYLCASSFDRDVWGNTIYFGEGSWLTVV.

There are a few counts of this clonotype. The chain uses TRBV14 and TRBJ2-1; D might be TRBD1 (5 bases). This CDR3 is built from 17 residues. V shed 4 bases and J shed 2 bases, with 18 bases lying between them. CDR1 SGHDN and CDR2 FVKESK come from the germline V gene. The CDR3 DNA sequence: TGTGCCAGCAGCCCCCCCCCGACAGTAGGAACCTACAATGAGCAGTTCTTC. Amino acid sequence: CASSPPPTVGTYNEQFF.

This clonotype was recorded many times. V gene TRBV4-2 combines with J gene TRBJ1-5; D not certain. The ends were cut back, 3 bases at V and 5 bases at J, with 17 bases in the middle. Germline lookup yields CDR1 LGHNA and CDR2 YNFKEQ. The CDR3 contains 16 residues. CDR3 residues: CASSQGEREIDQPQHF. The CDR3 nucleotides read TGTGCCAGCAGCCAGGGTGAGAGGGAGATAGATCAGCCCCAGCATTTT.

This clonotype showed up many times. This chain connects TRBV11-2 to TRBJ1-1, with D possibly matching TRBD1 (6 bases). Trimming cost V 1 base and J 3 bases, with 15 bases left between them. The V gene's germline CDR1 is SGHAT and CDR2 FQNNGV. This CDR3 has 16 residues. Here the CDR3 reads CASSLGRGRADTEAFF. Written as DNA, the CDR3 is TGTGCCAGCAGCTTAGGGAGGGGGAGGGCGGACACTGAAGCTTTCTTT.

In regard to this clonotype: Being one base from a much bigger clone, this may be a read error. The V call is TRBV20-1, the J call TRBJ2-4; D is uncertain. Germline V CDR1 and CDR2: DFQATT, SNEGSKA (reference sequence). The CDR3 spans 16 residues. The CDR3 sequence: CSARDRASMAKTIQYF. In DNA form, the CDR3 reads TGCAGTGCGAGAGACCGGGCATCCATGGCCAAAACCATTCAGTACTTC.

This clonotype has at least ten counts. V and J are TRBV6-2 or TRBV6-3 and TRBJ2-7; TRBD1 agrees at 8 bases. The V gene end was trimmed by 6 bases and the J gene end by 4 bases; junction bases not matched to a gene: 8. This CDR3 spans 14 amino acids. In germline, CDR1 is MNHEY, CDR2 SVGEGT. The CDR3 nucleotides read TGTGCCAGCAGCAATCCCAGGGGGCAGTACGAGCAGTACTTC. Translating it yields CASSNPRGQYEQYF.

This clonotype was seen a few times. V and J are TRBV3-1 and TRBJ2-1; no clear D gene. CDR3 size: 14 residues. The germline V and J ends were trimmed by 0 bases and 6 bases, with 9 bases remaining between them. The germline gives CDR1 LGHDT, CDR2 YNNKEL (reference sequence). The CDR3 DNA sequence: TGTGCCAGCAGCCAAGATATAAGATTCAATGAGCAGTTCTTC. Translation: CASSQDIRFNEQFF.

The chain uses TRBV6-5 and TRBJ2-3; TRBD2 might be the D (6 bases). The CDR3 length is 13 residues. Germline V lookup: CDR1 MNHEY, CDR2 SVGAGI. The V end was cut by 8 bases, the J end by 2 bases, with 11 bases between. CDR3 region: CASLDYPTDTQYF. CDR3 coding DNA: TGTGCCAGCCTGGACTACCCCACAGATACGCAGTATTTT.

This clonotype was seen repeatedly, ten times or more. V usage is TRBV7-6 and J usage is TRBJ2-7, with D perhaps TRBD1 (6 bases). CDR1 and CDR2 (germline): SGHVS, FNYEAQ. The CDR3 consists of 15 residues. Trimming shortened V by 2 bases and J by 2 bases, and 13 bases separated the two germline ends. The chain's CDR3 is CASSLSGAFTYEQYF. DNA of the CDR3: TGTGCCAGCAGCTTATCAGGGGCCTTTACCTACGAGCAGTACTTC.

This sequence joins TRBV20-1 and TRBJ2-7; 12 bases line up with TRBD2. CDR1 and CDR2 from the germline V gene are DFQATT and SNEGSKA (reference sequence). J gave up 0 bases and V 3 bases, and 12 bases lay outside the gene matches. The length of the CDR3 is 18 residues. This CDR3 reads CSASGVGGLAGNSYEQYF. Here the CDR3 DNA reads TGCAGTGCTAGTGGGGTCGGGGGACTAGCGGGTAACTCCTACGAGCAGTACTTC.

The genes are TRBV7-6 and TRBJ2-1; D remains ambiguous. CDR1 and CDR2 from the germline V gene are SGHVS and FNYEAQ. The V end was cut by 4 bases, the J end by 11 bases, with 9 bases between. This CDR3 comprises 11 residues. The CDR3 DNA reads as TGTGCCAGCAGCTACGAGACCAAGCAGTTCTTC. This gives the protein CASSYETKQFF.

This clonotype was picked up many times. The CDR3 reads CASSWGQGFRQPQHF. CDR3 DNA sequence: TGTGCCAGCAGCTGGGGACAGGGGTTTCGGCAGCCCCAGCATTTT. The chain joins TRBV6-2 or TRBV6-3 to TRBJ1-5, with TRBD1 identical over 10 bases. J was trimmed by 7 bases and V by 6 bases; bases with no gene match: 9. Germline-derived CDR1 and CDR2 are MNHEY and SVGEGT. The CDR3 is made up of 15 amino acids.

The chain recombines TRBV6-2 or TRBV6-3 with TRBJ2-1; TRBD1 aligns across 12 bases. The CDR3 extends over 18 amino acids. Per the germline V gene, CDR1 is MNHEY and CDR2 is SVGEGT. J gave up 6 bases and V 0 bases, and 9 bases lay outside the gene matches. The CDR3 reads CASSYSRSGQGARNEQFF. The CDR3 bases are TGTGCCAGCAGTTACTCGAGGTCGGGACAGGGGGCTCGCAATGAGCAGTTCTTC.